This T cell receptor (beta chain) emerged from a study of vaccination and CD4 T cells after COVID-19. Across the whole study: Each enrolled participant received a two-dose regimen of either BNT162b2 or mRNA-1273 vaccine.

On this clonotype itself: Its antigen is not identified.

Trimming shortened V by 10 bases and J by 8 bases, and 22 bases separated the two germline ends. Germline V CDR1 and CDR2: ENHRY, SYGVKD. The CDR3 is 14 amino acids. Treatment: 10-day PBMC culture with coronavirus spike peptide pools or control peptides (ViraFEST assay). Cultures used around 2.2 million PBMCs per well, 8.5 to 10 IU/ml IL-2 and roughly 9 ug/ml peptides. The Oncomine TCR Beta short-read assay was what sequenced the DNA obtained from cultured CD4+ T cells. TCRdb re-derived calls from the PCR reads in MiXCR, one entry per CDR3 protein. The data contain approximately 15,000 distinct CDR3 sequences, approximately 55% of them seen just once; the ten biggest clones take up 3.5% to 5%.

This rearrangement joins TRBV10-3 to TRBJ2-3; no reliable D call. The origin of this receptor is a human donor who had recovered from COVID-19. The sequenced sample was CD4+ T cells from blood, cultured in vitro, obtained before SARS-CoV-2 vaccination. Here the CDR3 DNA reads TGTGCCACTAAGGACGTTATACCCCGAGGTACGCAGTATTTT. Its protein is CATKDVIPRGTQYF.